The 5 T cell receptor beta chains reported below all come from one sample, sequenced in a study of T cell repertoires in cytomegalovirus infection. TCRdb passed the reads through MiXCR, listing each CDR3 protein once. The sample consists of 68,000 or so distinct CDR3 sequences, 20% to 25% of them appearing once. These receptors' targets are unknown. The sequencing sample was made of PBMCs, sequenced either directly or after in vitro stimulation (not recorded which). The receptors stem from a human donor in good health (CMV status not recorded). Some clones in this sample may be carry-over from other donors' samples.

This clonotype was counted a few times. The V and J genes are TRBV9 and TRBJ2-1, with 8 bases aligning to TRBD2. The ends lost 1 base at V and 4 bases at J; junction bases unmatched: 7. Per germline, CDR1 SGDLS and CDR2 YYNGEE. The CDR3 length is 16 residues. The chain's CDR3 is CASSVSGSKNYNEQFF. The CDR3 DNA reads TGTGCCAGCAGCGTAAGCGGGAGTAAAAATTACAATGAGCAGTTCTTC.

As regards this clonotype: One base away lies a much larger clone, so this may be a sequencing read error. The V gene is TRBV7-6, the J gene TRBJ1-2, with D maybe TRBD1 (5 bases). The CDR3 is 13 residues long. In germline, CDR1 is SGHVS, CDR2 FNYEAQ. The CDR3 sequence: CASSLQGNYGYAF. The CDR3 DNA sequence: TGTGCCAGCAGCTTACAGGGAAACTATGGCTACGCCTTC.

This clonotype was counted a few times. J is TRBJ2-5 and V is TRBV9, with 9 positions matching TRBD1. Germline-derived CDR1 and CDR2 are SGDLS and YYNGEE. The CDR3 has 14 amino acids. V lost 4 bases to trimming and J lost 4 bases; unmatched junction nucleotides: 5. DNA for the CDR3: TGTGCCAGCAGCTCACAGGGGGCTAGAGAGACCCAGTACTTC. Its translation: CASSSQGARETQYF.

This chain uses TRBV7-6 with TRBJ2-1; D gene ambiguous. Germline V lookup: CDR1 SGHVS, CDR2 FNYEAQ. The V and J ends lost 2 bases and 2 bases respectively, with 4 bases between them. This CDR3 has 13 amino acids. CDR3 region: CASSLRTYNEQFF. Written as DNA, the CDR3 is TGTGCCAGCAGCTTAAGAACCTACAATGAGCAGTTCTTC.

The gene calls are TRBV12-3 or TRBV12-4 and TRBJ1-1; possibly TRBD1 for D (5 bases). CDR3 length equals 13 residues. Trimming removed 2 bases from V and 2 bases from J, with 6 bases in between. The CDR3 DNA follows: TGTGCCAGCAGTTTAAGGGGAAACACTGAAGCTTTCTTT. Its translation: CASSLRGNTEAFF.